These 2 T cell receptor beta chains were all obtained from the same sample, sequenced in a study of shared clonotypes between healthy human individuals. Repertoires were generated with immunoSEQ multiplex PCR, while TCRdb's copy carries only in-frame clones and drops some. Here the sample spans under 1,100,000 clones, approximately 80% being singletons. The sequenced material came from memory CD4+ T cells from PBMCs. Noted subset: CD45RA-negative fraction. The source is a man between 18 and 29 years old in good health. Some clones in this sample may be carry-over from other donors' samples.

The chain's CDR3 is CASSRTENTEAFF. The CDR3 nucleotides are TGTGCCAGCAGCCGCACAGAGAACACTGAAGCTTTCTTT. The chain combines TRBV5-4 with TRBJ1-1; D call uncertain. CDR3 length: 13 residues. Looked up from germline, CDR1 is SGHNT and CDR2 is YYREEE (reference sequence). V was pared by 4 bases and J by 1 base, with 8 bases between.

With regard to this clone: Given a far larger clone just one base away, this is likely a sequencing read error. This sequence joins TRBV5-6 and TRBJ2-3; TRBD2 agrees at 11 bases. CDR1 is SGHDT and CDR2 is YYEEEE in the germline V gene. The CDR3 has 18 amino acids. CDR3 residues: CASSLGSGRALGADTRYF. The CDR3 DNA follows: TGTGCCAGCAGCTTGGGTAGCGGGAGGGCCCTTGGCGCAGATACGCGGTATTTT.